This record looks at one T cell receptor beta chain sequence and its context. The sample comes from a study of T-cell reconstitution after alpha-beta-depleted transplantation in children. Unique molecular identifiers tagged the TCRbeta library. TCRdb re-called the PCR reads through MiXCR, storing one row per CDR3 protein. The sample has a few hundred thousand distinct CDR3 sequences; 10% to 13% are singletons. Germline V gene data show CDR1 as SEHNR and CDR2 as FQNEAQ (reference sequence). The CDR3 extends over 15 amino acids. Trimming took 5 bases from V and 5 from J, leaving 13 bases between them. This sequence was found in a human donor who donated a stem cell graft to a child with acute lymphoblastic leukemia. Specimen: PBMCs from the stem cell graft donor, collected from the stem cell graft. This chain links TRBV7-9 with TRBJ1-6; D not certain. The CDR3 is CASSPSQRDNSPLHF. The CDR3, as DNA: TGTGCCAGCAGCCCTAGTCAGCGCGATAATTCACCCCTCCACTTT.